Following are 22 T cell receptor beta chains from one sample sequenced in a study of cytomegalovirus exposure and HLA in healthy donors. Some clones are missing from TCRdb's copy, which holds only in-frame ones; the method was immunoSEQ multiplex PCR. The sample shows over 100,000 clones, roughly 90% of them seen only once. The sample comprised PBMCs. Every receptor here comes from a young woman in good health and CMV-seropositive.

The chain couples TRBV30 to TRBJ2-6; tentatively, D is TRBD1 (6 bases). The CDR3 spans 14 residues. Germline V CDR1 and CDR2: GTSNPN, SVGIG (reference sequence). The CDR3 reads CVGRGPSGANVLTF. In DNA, the CDR3 is TGTGTTGGCAGGGGCCCCTCTGGGGCCAACGTCCTGACTTTC.

The table lists this clone with a few counts. V gene TRBV2 combines with J gene TRBJ2-7, with a weak D call TRBD1 (5 bases). V was pared by 5 bases and J by 3 bases, with 11 bases between. Germline values: CDR1 SNHLY, CDR2 FYNNEI. The CDR3 contains 13 residues. This CDR3 is CASSSRQIYEQYF. The CDR3 DNA follows: TGTGCCAGCAGTTCCCGACAGATCTACGAGCAGTACTTC.

The chain joins TRBV6-6 to TRBJ2-2; D possibly corresponds to TRBD2 (5 bases). CDR1 MNHNY and CDR2 SVGAGI come from the germline V gene (reference sequence). The V end lost 6 bases, the J end lost 5 bases, and 7 bases lay between the germline ends. The CDR3 runs to 12 residues. The CDR3 DNA is TGTGCCAGCAGCTCGGGGACCGGGGAGCTGTTTTTT. Protein product: CASSSGTGELFF.

The chain couples TRBV5-8 to TRBJ2-7; 11 nucleotides match TRBD2. V was pared by 6 bases and J by 4 bases, with 6 bases of the junction left unmatched. This CDR3 spans 14 amino acids. Germline V gene sequence: CDR1 SGHTS, CDR2 YDEGEE. The chain's CDR3 is CASTRSGGAYEQYF. The CDR3 coding sequence is TGTGCCAGCACCCGTAGCGGGGGGGCTTACGAGCAGTACTTC.

The chain has TRBV15 and TRBJ2-3; D is perhaps TRBD2 (6 bases). The CDR3 is 17 residues long. Germline V gene sequence: CDR1 LNHNV, CDR2 YYDKDF (reference sequence). V was shortened by 0 bases and J by 5 bases, with 18 bases between the two germline ends. CDR3 region: CATSRERPGVSVDTQYF. CDR3 DNA: TGTGCCACCAGCAGAGAAAGACCGGGAGTATCGGTAGATACGCAGTATTTT.

This sequence joins TRBV19 and TRBJ1-6, with 10 bases fitting TRBD1. V shed 5 bases and J 6 bases; nucleotides not matched to a gene: 7. Germline lookup yields CDR1 LNHDA and CDR2 SQIVND (reference sequence). The CDR3 is 16 amino acids. The CDR3 reads CASSRGTGAPNSPLHF. CDR3 DNA sequence: TGTGCCAGTAGTCGGGGGACAGGGGCTCCTAATTCACCCCTCCACTTT.

This sequence joins TRBV5-6 and TRBJ1-1; D is possibly TRBD1 (6 bases). There are 14 residues in the CDR3. Trimming cost V 4 bases and J 4 bases, with 14 bases left between them. Germline V gene data show CDR1 as SGHDT and CDR2 as YYEEEE. The CDR3 sequence is CASSDTGRGTEAFF. CDR3 in DNA: TGTGCCAGCAGCGATACAGGGCGAGGCACTGAAGCTTTCTTT.

J is TRBJ2-7 and V is TRBV4-3; the D gene is possibly TRBD2 (6 bases). Germline V gene data show CDR1 as LGHNA and CDR2 as YSLEER. V gave up 4 bases and J gave up 5 bases, with 12 bases separating them. This CDR3 contains 13 residues. CDR3 loop: CASSLRRDDEQYF. The CDR3 DNA reads TGCGCCAGCAGCCTAAGGAGGGACGACGAGCAGTACTTC.

This rearrangement joins TRBV30 to TRBJ2-7, with TRBD1 as a possible D gene (6 bases). The germline gives CDR1 GTSNPN, CDR2 SVGIG (reference sequence). V was shortened by 2 bases and J by 2 bases, with 10 bases between the two germline ends. The CDR3 sequence is 13 residues long. This CDR3 reads CAWSNRAAYEQYF. The CDR3 nucleotides read TGTGCCTGGAGTAACAGGGCCGCCTACGAGCAGTACTTC.

The chain uses TRBV29-1 and TRBJ2-1; 7 bases line up with TRBD1. The germline V gene has CDR1 SQVTM and CDR2 ANQGSEA. This CDR3 contains 13 residues. CDR3 region: CTAARGGRGEQFF. CDR3 bases: TGCACCGCAGCCCGAGGGGGCAGGGGTGAGCAGTTCTTC.

This clone showed up just a few times. The chain is built from TRBV7-3 and TRBJ2-7, with TRBD2 identical over 9 bases. V trimming: 3 bases; J trimming: 6 bases; junction bases outside the gene matches: 9. CDR1 is SGHTA and CDR2 is FQGTGA in the germline V gene. The CDR3 extends over 15 amino acids. The CDR3 bases are TGTGCCAGCAGCTTGACCGGGACTAGCCGCATCGAGCAGTACTTC. Encoded protein: CASSLTGTSRIEQYF. The full variable domain, with the rest looked up from reference TRBV7-3 and TRBJ2-7, is GAGVSQTPSNKVTEKGKYVELRCDPISGHTALYWYRQSLGQGPEFLIYFQGTGAADDSGLPNDRFFAVRPEGSVSTLKIQRTERGDSAVYLCASSLTGTSRIEQYFGPGTRLTVT.

Turning to this clone: The sample has other DNA sequences that encode this CDR3 too. CDR3 region: CASRGQGNQPQHF. Here the CDR3 DNA reads TGTGCCAGCAGAGGACAGGGGAACCAGCCCCAGCATTTT. J is TRBJ1-5 and V is TRBV19; TRBD1 agrees at 9 bases. Germline CDR1 and CDR2: LNHDA and SQIVND (reference sequence). V was pared by 9 bases and J by 7 bases, with 7 bases of the junction left unmatched. This CDR3 comprises 13 residues.

The rearrangement links TRBV10-1 to TRBJ2-2, with 7 bases lining up with TRBD1. CDR3 length: 15 amino acids. V lost 4 bases and J lost 4; bases outside the gene matches: 6. Germline V gene lookup returns CDR1 WNHNN and CDR2 SYGVQD (reference sequence). DNA for the CDR3: TGCGCCAGCAGTGTTCAACAGGGGTTCACCGGGGAGCTGTTTTTT. The encoded protein is CASSVQQGFTGELFF.

The genes are TRBV7-3 and TRBJ2-5; TRBD1 matches 9 bases. Germline loops: CDR1 SGHTA, CDR2 FQGTGA. Germline trimming cut 5 bases from V and 4 bases from J; bases unmatched to any gene: 11. There are 16 residues in the CDR3. The CDR3, as DNA: TGTGCCAGCAGCCTGGGCCCGGGGACAGGGACAGAGACCCAGTACTTC. Protein: CASSLGPGTGTETQYF.

The chain uses TRBV7-9 and TRBJ1-6, with D unclear. Between the trimmed V and J ends, which lost 2 bases and 10 bases, there was a span of 15 bases. The germline gives CDR1 SEHNR, CDR2 FQNEAQ (reference sequence). This CDR3 is 15 amino acids long. In DNA, the CDR3 is TGTGCCAGCAGCTTATTCGTGGCAGTAAACTCACCCCTCCACTTT. It translates to CASSLFVAVNSPLHF.

CDR3 region: CASSLLAGGTDTQYF. The CDR3 DNA is TGTGCCAGCAGCTTACTAGCGGGGGGCACAGATACGCAGTATTTT. The chain joins TRBV7-9 to TRBJ2-3; 10 bases map to TRBD2. Germline V lookup: CDR1 SEHNR, CDR2 FQNEAQ (reference sequence). The CDR3 covers 15 residues. V lost 2 bases and J lost 1; bases outside the gene matches: 0.

In DNA form, the CDR3 reads TGTGCCAGCAGTGAAGAGGAAAGGAGATCTGGGGCCAACGTCCTGACTTTC. Translation: CASSEEERRSGANVLTF. J is TRBJ2-6 and V is TRBV2; D gene uncertain. V shed 1 base and J shed 1 base, with 11 bases lying between them. This CDR3 contains 17 residues. Germline values: CDR1 SNHLY, CDR2 FYNNEI. The whole variable domain, filled in from reference TRBV2 and TRBJ2-6, reads EPEVTQTPSHQVTQMGQEVILRCVPISNHLYFYWYRQILGQKVEFLVSFYNNEISEKSEIFDDQFSVERPDGSNFTLKIRSTKLEDSAMYFCASSEEERRSGANVLTFGAGSRLTVL.

In regard to this clone: Because the CDR3 is missing its conserved closing phenylalanine or tryptophan, this is likely a read error. The DNA is omitted, as the CDR3 cannot be located on it reliably, and the CDR3 follows TCRdb's listing. The rearrangement joins TRBV11-2 to TRBJ2-7; the D call in the table, TRBD1, was not verified against the DNA. Both ends counted, the CDR3 spans 13 residues. Germline lookup yields CDR1 SGHAT and CDR2 FQNNGV. The chain's CDR3 is CASSLTTGGQGEL.

This clone came up a few times. V gene TRBV6-5 combines with J gene TRBJ1-4; D possibly corresponds to TRBD1 (5 bases). Germline CDR1 is MNHEY and CDR2 is SVGAGI. V was clipped by 2 bases and J by 10 bases, with 5 bases between them. The CDR3 has 11 amino acids. CDR3 bases: TGTGCCAGCAGTTACAGGGGAAAACTGTTTTTT. Amino acids: CASSYRGKLFF.

The V gene is TRBV6-6, the J gene TRBJ2-3, with D uncertain. CDR1 is MNHNY, CDR2 SVGAGI, per germline (reference sequence). Deletions cut 2 bases from V and 0 bases from J, with 9 bases between. The CDR3 runs to 15 residues. CDR3 nucleotides: TGTGCCAGCAGTTACCCCGCGGCTAGCACAGATACGCAGTATTTT. It specifies CASSYPAASTDTQYF.

The DNA for the CDR3 is TGTGCCAGCAGCTGGACTGGACCCCCCCACTATGGCTACACCTTC. This sequence encodes CASSWTGPPHYGYTF. The chain joins TRBV5-5 to TRBJ1-2, with D hard to call. The CDR3 has 15 amino acids. Germline assignment: CDR1 SGHKS and CDR2 YYEKEE (reference sequence). The V gene lost 3 bases and the J gene lost 3 bases, with 15 bases spanning the gap.

A few counts support this clone. This chain joins TRBV4-1 and TRBJ2-7; 10 bases map to TRBD2. The CDR3 extends over 16 amino acids. CDR1 and CDR2 (germline): MGHRA, YSYEKL. V gave up 0 bases and J gave up 2 bases; unmatched junction bases: 4. The CDR3: CASSQDPLAGAYEQYF. The CDR3 DNA reads TGCGCCAGCAGCCAAGACCCCCTAGCGGGGGCCTACGAGCAGTACTTC.